Listed here is a single TCR beta chain. The antigen remains unidentified. Through a sample-barcoded 5' primer and a J-beta primer mix, a second PCR was run for about 6 to 11 cycles. The template-switch adaptor, which had 12 random nucleotides, put a tag on each cDNA molecule. TCRdb processed the 5' RACE reads anew with MiXCR; each CDR3 protein has one entry. The repertoire holds about 1.4 million distinct CDR3 sequences, with approximately 59% as singletons. This sample was included in a study of blood T cells in healthy people across ages. Whole-study results and caveats: Across the age range, TCR beta diversity per million T cells fell in a roughly linear way. Leaving the PBMCs unsorted stopped any conclusive comparison of naive versus antigen-experienced cells.

V lost 8 bases and J 5 bases, leaving 12 bases between the germline ends. The CDR3 runs 12 residues. Germline CDR1 is SEHNR and CDR2 is FQNEAQ (reference sequence). Peripheral blood, about 9.8 milliliters per donor, was collected. The TCR comes from a man younger than 35 in good health. Sequences were obtained from blood. The chain uses TRBV7-9 and TRBJ2-5; D remains ambiguous. CDR3 sequence: CASGLESETQYF. CDR3 DNA sequence: TGTGCCAGCGGATTGGAGTCGGAGACCCAGTACTTC.